The 28 T cell receptor beta chains below come from one sample, sequenced in a study of T-cell reconstitution after alpha-beta-depleted transplantation in children. Unique molecular identifiers were incorporated into the prepared TCRbeta library. TCRdb processed the PCR reads anew with MiXCR; each CDR3 protein has one entry. The sample holds approximately 1,000,000 distinct CDR3 sequences, roughly 31% seen once. The source material was PBMCs, mostly from graft donor cells, sampled 360 days after TCRalphabeta/CD19-depleted stem cell transplant. These receptors were taken from a boy less than two years old who had a stem cell transplant for SCID, so the T cells may come from the graft donor.

The chain has TRBV15 and TRBJ1-1; tentatively, D is TRBD1 (6 bases). The CDR3 runs 15 residues. Germline CDR1 is LNHNV and CDR2 is YYDKDF (reference sequence). V was trimmed by 2 bases and J by 5 bases, leaving 15 bases between them. CDR3 DNA sequence: TGTGCCACCAGCAGATCCGGGACATATTCTACTGAAGCTTTCTTT. This codes for CATSRSGTYSTEAFF. Looking up the rest from reference TRBV15 and TRBJ1-1 gives the full variable domain: DAMVIQNPRYQVTQFGKPVTLSCSQTLNHNVMYWYQQKSSQAPKLLFHYYDKDFNNEADTPDNFQSRRPNTSFCFLDIRSPGLGDTAMYLCATSRSGTYSTEAFFGQGTRLTVV.

This clonotype was seen a few times. The CDR3 spells CSATRLASPQETQYF. The CDR3 DNA reads as TGCAGTGCAACCCGGCTAGCCTCCCCTCAAGAGACCCAGTACTTC. The chain employs TRBV20-1 and TRBJ2-5; tentative D call: TRBD2 (5 bases). The CDR3 sequence is 15 residues long. The germline gives CDR1 DFQATT, CDR2 SNEGSKA (reference sequence). V was cut by 6 bases and J by 2 bases, with 19 bases left in between.

The chain recombines TRBV20-1 with TRBJ2-1; a weak D match, TRBD2 (7 bases). In germline, CDR1 is DFQATT, CDR2 SNEGSKA (reference sequence). V was clipped by 3 bases and J by 4 bases, with 16 bases between them. This CDR3 comprises 15 residues. The CDR3 coding sequence is TGCAGTGCTAGTCTAGGGGGGGGAGCTTACAATGAGCAGTTCTTC. Protein product: CSASLGGGAYNEQFF.

The chain employs TRBV6-6 and TRBJ2-1; D is unclear. From germline, CDR1 is MNHNY and CDR2 SVGAGI (reference sequence). The CDR3 length is 12 residues. Trimming took 8 bases from V and 8 from J, leaving 13 bases between them. Here the CDR3 DNA reads TGTGCCAGCCTAGGGTCGAGATATGAGCAGTTCTTC. Translated: CASLGSRYEQFF.

This clonotype was counted at least ten times. The rearrangement links TRBV5-6 to TRBJ2-1, with a possible D match to TRBD2 (5 bases). This CDR3 spans 16 amino acids. The germline V and J ends were trimmed by 1 base and 0 bases, with 11 bases remaining between them. The germline V gene encodes CDR1 SGHDT and CDR2 YYEEEE. The CDR3 nucleotides are TGTGCCAGCAGCTTGCTCGAGACTACCTCCTACAATGAGCAGTTCTTC. Residues: CASSLLETTSYNEQFF.

This chain connects TRBV4-3 to TRBJ2-3, with unresolved D. This CDR3 has 13 amino acids. Trimming cost V 2 bases and J 4 bases, with 7 bases left between them. The V gene's germline CDR1 is LGHNA and CDR2 YSLEER. The CDR3 is CASSQQVADTQYF. The CDR3 nucleotides read TGCGCCAGCAGCCAACAGGTAGCAGATACGCAGTATTTT.

The CDR3 nucleotides read TGTGCCAGCAGCTTTGGGGGCGGCGTGAACACTGAAGCTTTCTTT. Protein: CASSFGGGVNTEAFF. The chain combines TRBV5-6 with TRBJ1-1; the D gene is possibly TRBD1 (6 bases). Germline V gene lookup returns CDR1 SGHDT and CDR2 YYEEEE. V lost 2 bases, J lost 0 bases, and 11 bases lay in between. CDR3 size: 15 residues.

The CDR3, as DNA: TGCGCCAGCAGGGACCTCCAGGGAGGGTCCCAAGAGACCCAGTACTTC. This codes for CASRDLQGGSQETQYF. This sequence joins TRBV5-1 and TRBJ2-5, with TRBD2 identical over 7 bases. The CDR3 loop spans 16 amino acids. Per germline, CDR1 SGHRS and CDR2 YFSETQ. After removal of 5 bases from V and 1 base from J, the junction contained 11 bases not matched to a gene.

This clonotype was counted at least ten times. This rearrangement joins TRBV7-9 to TRBJ2-3; D gene unclear. Per the germline V gene, CDR1 is SEHNR and CDR2 is FQNEAQ (reference sequence). CDR3 length equals 13 residues. The V and J ends lost 6 bases and 0 bases respectively, with 7 bases between them. The CDR3 sequence is CASSDLSTDTQYF. The CDR3 DNA is TGTGCCAGCAGTGATTTAAGCACAGATACGCAGTATTTT. Complete variable domain (other parts from reference TRBV7-9 and TRBJ2-3): DTGVSQNPRHKITKRGQNVTFRCDPISEHNRLYWYRQTLGQGPEFLTYFQNEAQLEKSRLLSDRFSAERPKGSFSTLEIQRTEQGDSAMYLCASSDLSTDTQYFGPGTRLTVL.

This clonotype has at least ten counts. The chain is built from TRBV3-1 and TRBJ2-7; D gene uncertain. The germline CDR1 and CDR2 sequences are LGHDT and YNNKEL (reference sequence). The V end lost 0 bases, the J end lost 3 bases, and 9 bases lay between the germline ends. The CDR3 consists of 14 residues. Here the CDR3 DNA reads TGTGCCAGCAGCCAAGATCAACAGATCTACGAGCAGTACTTC. It encodes CASSQDQQIYEQYF.

As DNA, the CDR3 is TGTGCCAGCAGTCCCCAAGGAGGGTCGGGCGAGCAGTACTTC. Its protein product is CASSPQGGSGEQYF. The rearrangement links TRBV27 to TRBJ2-7; a possible D gene is TRBD2 (6 bases). The V gene lost 5 bases and the J gene lost 6 bases, with 17 bases spanning the gap. This CDR3 has 14 amino acids. CDR1 and CDR2 from the germline V gene are MNHEY and SMNVEV (reference sequence).

V usage is TRBV29-1 and J usage is TRBJ2-3, with D maybe TRBD2 (5 bases). The CDR3 has 13 residues. Trimming cost V 3 bases and J 2 bases, with 9 bases left between them. Germline loops: CDR1 SQVTM, CDR2 ANQGSEA. CDR3 loop: CSVDGEFTDTQYF. DNA for the CDR3: TGCAGCGTTGACGGGGAGTTCACAGATACGCAGTATTTT.

The V and J genes are TRBV4-1 and TRBJ2-5, with D possibly being TRBD2 (5 bases). CDR1 and CDR2 (germline): MGHRA, YSYEKL. Trimming stripped 1 base from V and 6 bases from J, with 12 bases between. CDR3 size: 14 residues. CDR3 sequence: CASSQGLAPQTQYF. Written as DNA, the CDR3 is TGCGCCAGCAGCCAAGGTTTAGCGCCGCAGACCCAGTACTTC.

The V call is TRBV28, the J call TRBJ2-3; no definite D call. V lost 8 bases and J lost 6, with 18 bases in between. CDR1 and CDR2 (germline): MDHEN, SYDVKM. The length of the CDR3 is 14 residues. The CDR3: CASRGRYPLDTQYF. CDR3 DNA sequence: TGTGCCAGCCGAGGCCGCTATCCCCTGGATACGCAGTATTTT.

Ten or more counts support this clonotype. The chain joins TRBV25-1 to TRBJ2-2; D is ambiguous. The CDR3 consists of 14 residues. Germline CDR1 is MGHDK and CDR2 is SYGVNS. V shed 2 bases and J shed 1 base, with 5 bases lying between them. The DNA for the CDR3 is TGTGCCAGCAGTGAACCTGAGAACACCGGGGAGCTGTTTTTT. It is translated as CASSEPENTGELFF.

The V and J genes are TRBV12-3 or TRBV12-4 and TRBJ2-2; possibly TRBD1 for D (6 bases). This CDR3 spans 16 amino acids. V was pared by 8 bases and J by 2 bases, with 18 bases between. CDR3 protein: CASGPTGGRNTGELFF. The CDR3, as DNA: TGTGCCAGCGGTCCTACTGGGGGCAGAAACACCGGGGAGCTGTTTTTT.

This chain links TRBV20-1 with TRBJ2-5; the match to TRBD2 covers 7 bases. CDR3 length: 14 residues. Germline assignment: CDR1 DFQATT and CDR2 SNEGSKA (reference sequence). The trim removed 5 bases at V and 4 bases at J, leaving 10 bases unmatched. The CDR3 bases are TGCAGTGCTCCACACGGACTAGTTAGAGAGACCCAGTACTTC. As protein: CSAPHGLVRETQYF.

The chain uses TRBV7-8 and TRBJ1-5; 9 positions agree with TRBD1. This CDR3 has 16 amino acids. With V trimmed by 5 bases and J by 4 bases, 9 bases remained unmatched. Germline CDR1 is SGHVS and CDR2 is FQNEAQ. Here the CDR3 reads CASSPRGGTGNQPQHF. In DNA form, the CDR3 reads TGTGCCAGCAGCCCCCGCGGGGGGACAGGGAATCAGCCCCAGCATTTT.

In its sample, this clonotype was seen a few times. This chain uses TRBV5-1 with TRBJ2-5; D is unresolved. The CDR3 has 14 residues. The V end lost 2 bases, the J end lost 3 bases, and 11 bases lay between the germline ends. Germline V gene lookup returns CDR1 SGHRS and CDR2 YFSETQ. The CDR3 spells CASSFSAPEETQYF. The DNA for the CDR3 is TGCGCCAGCAGCTTTTCCGCGCCAGAAGAGACCCAGTACTTC.

This clonotype came up a few times. The V call is TRBV7-8, the J call TRBJ2-5; D is perhaps TRBD1 (6 bases). The germline CDR1 and CDR2 sequences are SGHVS and FQNEAQ. The CDR3 is 16 residues long. Trimming removed 4 bases at V and 3 bases at J, with 18 bases between. The CDR3 DNA reads as TGTGCCAGCAGCTCGCCCCAGGGGACCAACAAAGAGACCCAGTACTTC. It encodes CASSSPQGTNKETQYF.

This clonotype was observed a handful of times. V usage is TRBV20-1 and J usage is TRBJ1-1; tentative D call: TRBD1 (6 bases). Germline CDR1 and CDR2: DFQATT and SNEGSKA (reference sequence). V lost 8 bases to trimming and J lost 0 bases, with 13 bases between them. The CDR3 length is 13 residues. In DNA, the CDR3 is TGCAGTACCTCGGGGGGCTTGAACACTGAAGCTTTCTTT. Protein sequence: CSTSGGLNTEAFF.

The V and J genes are TRBV12-3 or TRBV12-4 and TRBJ1-5; TRBD1 is a possible D gene (6 bases). V shed 3 bases and J shed 2 bases, with 17 bases lying between them. This CDR3 contains 17 residues. The CDR3 is CASSLAGAHEGNQPQHF. The CDR3 DNA is TGTGCCAGCAGTTTGGCAGGGGCCCACGAAGGCAATCAGCCCCAGCATTTT.

This clonotype was found a few times. The chain combines TRBV6-5 with TRBJ2-7; D is possibly TRBD1 (5 bases). V lost 2 bases and J 3 bases, leaving 17 bases between the germline ends. The germline gives CDR1 MNHEY, CDR2 SVGAGI. This CDR3 region has 16 residues. CDR3 sequence: CASSYVLRAPLYEQYF. CDR3 bases: TGTGCCAGCAGTTACGTTCTCAGGGCCCCCCTCTACGAGCAGTACTTC.

The gene calls are TRBV5-5 and TRBJ2-3; no definite D call. Trimming shortened V by 2 bases and J by 0 bases, and 7 bases separated the two germline ends. Germline CDR1 SGHKS, CDR2 YYEKEE (reference sequence). The length of the CDR3 is 14 residues. The CDR3, as DNA: TGTGCCAGCAGCTTACCGGCGAGCACAGATACGCAGTATTTT. It specifies CASSLPASTDTQYF.

The rearrangement uses TRBV4-2 and TRBJ2-3; possibly TRBD1 for D (6 bases). Per the germline V gene, CDR1 is LGHNA and CDR2 is YNFKEQ. This CDR3 comprises 14 residues. The V gene lost 2 bases and the J gene lost 2 bases, with 8 bases spanning the gap. In DNA, the CDR3 is TGTGCCAGCAGCCAAAGGACAGTCACAGATACGCAGTATTTT. The encoded protein is CASSQRTVTDTQYF.

The CDR3 here is CSVEDGQTQYF. CDR3 coding DNA: TGCAGCGTTGAAGATGGACAGACCCAGTACTTC. The chain uses TRBV29-1 and TRBJ2-5; D is unresolved. Trimming took off 0 bases at V and 6 bases at J, with 5 bases between the two ends. Germline V gene sequence: CDR1 SQVTM, CDR2 ANQGSEA. This CDR3 has 11 residues.

This clonotype was seen only a few times. The chain carries TRBV28 and TRBJ2-1, with D possibly being TRBD2 (5 bases). The CDR3 extends over 15 amino acids. V shed 7 bases and J shed 8 bases, with 21 bases lying between them. Germline V gene sequence: CDR1 MDHEN, CDR2 SYDVKM. The chain's CDR3 is CASTPFGPGGDEQFF. CDR3 nucleotide sequence: TGTGCCAGCACTCCTTTCGGGCCCGGAGGCGATGAGCAGTTCTTC.

This clonotype has only a few counts. J is TRBJ2-1 and V is TRBV5-1, with D maybe TRBD1 (5 bases). This CDR3 region has 19 residues. The ends were cut back, 0 bases at V and 8 bases at J, with 27 bases in the middle. Germline loops: CDR1 SGHRS, CDR2 YFSETQ. This chain's CDR3 is CASSLGPRQPFLVGDEQFF. DNA of the CDR3: TGCGCCAGCAGCTTGGGCCCCCGACAACCCTTCCTGGTAGGGGATGAGCAGTTCTTC.